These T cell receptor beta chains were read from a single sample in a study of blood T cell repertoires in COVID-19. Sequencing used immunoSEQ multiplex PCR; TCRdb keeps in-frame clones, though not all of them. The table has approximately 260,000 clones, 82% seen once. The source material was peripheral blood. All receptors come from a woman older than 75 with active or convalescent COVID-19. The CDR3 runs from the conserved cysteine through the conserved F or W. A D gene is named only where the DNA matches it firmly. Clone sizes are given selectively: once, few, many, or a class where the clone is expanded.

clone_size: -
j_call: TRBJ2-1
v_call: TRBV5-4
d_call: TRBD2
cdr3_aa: CASSLEGPSGSGNEQFF
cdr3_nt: TGTGCCAGCAGCTTGGAAGGGCCTAGCGGGAGTGGGAATGAGCAGTTCTTC

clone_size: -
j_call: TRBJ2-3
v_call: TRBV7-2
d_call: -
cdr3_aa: CASSLTSQPQYF
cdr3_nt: TGTGCCAGCAGCTTAACTAGCCAGCCGCAGTATTTT

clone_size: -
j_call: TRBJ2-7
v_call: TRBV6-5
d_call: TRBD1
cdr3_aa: CASSSGQATYEQYF
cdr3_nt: TGTGCCAGCAGCTCGGGACAGGCGACCTACGAGCAGTACTTC

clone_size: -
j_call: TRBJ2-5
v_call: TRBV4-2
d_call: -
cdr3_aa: CASSHSTGQETQYF
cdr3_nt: TGTGCCAGCAGCCATTCAACCGGCCAAGAGACCCAGTACTTC

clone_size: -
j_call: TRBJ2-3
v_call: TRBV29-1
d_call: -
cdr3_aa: CSVEVARGGTDTQYF
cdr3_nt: TGCAGCGTTGAAGTTGCCAGGGGGGGCACAGATACGCAGTATTTT

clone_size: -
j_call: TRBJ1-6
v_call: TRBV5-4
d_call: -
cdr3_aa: CASRPTGTSDNSPLHF
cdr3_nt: TGTGCCAGCAGACCCACCGGGACATCCGATAATTCACCCCTCCACTTT

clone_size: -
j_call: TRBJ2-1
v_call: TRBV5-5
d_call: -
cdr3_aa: CASSPQGRVWDEQFF
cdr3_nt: TGTGCCAGCAGCCCCCAGGGGCGTGTTTGGGATGAGCAGTTCTTC

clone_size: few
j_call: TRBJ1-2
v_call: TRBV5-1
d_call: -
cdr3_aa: CASSLGNGGGSRGYTF
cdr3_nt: TGCGCCAGCAGCTTGGGGAACGGCGGGGGTTCGCGCGGCTACACCTTC

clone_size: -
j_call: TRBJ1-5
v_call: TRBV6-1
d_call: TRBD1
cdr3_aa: CASSERTGGRSNQPQHF
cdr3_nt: TGTGCCAGCAGTGAACGGACAGGGGGTCGGAGCAATCAGCCCCAGCATTTT

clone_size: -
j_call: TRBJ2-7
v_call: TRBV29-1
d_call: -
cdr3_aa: CSVVERVRGYEQYF
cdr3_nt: TGCAGCGTTGTTGAAAGGGTCAGGGGATACGAGCAGTACTTC

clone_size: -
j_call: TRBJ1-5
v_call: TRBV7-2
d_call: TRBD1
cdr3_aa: CASSFGQVSNQPQHF
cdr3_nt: TGTGCCAGCAGCTTCGGACAGGTTAGCAATCAGCCCCAGCATTTT

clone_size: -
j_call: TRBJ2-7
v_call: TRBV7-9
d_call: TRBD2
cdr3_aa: CASSLLAETYEQYF
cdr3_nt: TGTGCCAGCAGCTTACTAGCGGAAACCTACGAGCAGTACTTC